This TCR beta chain originates from a study of blood T cells in healthy people across ages (dated by TCRdb to between 2015 and 2017). In terms of the full investigation: In model experiments, template switching captured roughly one uniquely barcoded TCR beta cDNA molecule for every two T cells. To track age-related changes in TCR beta repertoire diversity, the study relied on deep sequencing normalized with unique cDNA molecular identifiers. For two donors (one aged 18 to 29 and one aged 80 or older), the study analyzed two additional independent replicas of 1 million unique cDNA reads from the same blood draw. The donors were divided into four age groups: young (average around 16 years), middle-aged (roughly 40), aged (roughly 60) and long-lived (more than 75). To avoid experimental bias, donors of different ages were distributed randomly across sequencing lanes.

Trimming costs V 4 bases and J 3 bases, and their ends lie 8 bases apart. The CDR3 contains 13 residues, cysteine and phenylalanine counted. Only the CDR3 DNA is retained, 39 bases long and in frame from the first base. CDR1 and CDR2 were assigned from the germline V gene as MGHRA and YSYEKL. This clonotype was counted at least ten times. Its target antigen remains unknown. Nothing much larger sits one base from this clone, and base qualities are not available. Beyond this particular receptor, the publication reports: Because profiling used bulk unsorted PBMCs, naive and antigen-experienced compartments could not be compared conclusively. The CMV infection status of donors was not known, potentially confounding age-related changes in expanded clonotypes. The long-lived group showed more naive CD4+ T cells, fewer expanded clones and increased TCR diversity than the aged group, suggesting age selection. Observed TCR beta diversity per million T cells fell roughly linearly with age, and a significant reduction was already apparent by age roughly 40. Estimates of total diversity from one million sequenced T cells were regarded as lower bounds and underestimates. There was a strong correlation between observed TCR beta diversity and the percentage of naive T cells measured by flow cytometry.

The roughly 39 donors, aged about 6 to 95 years, were systemically healthy Caucasian individuals from Russia. Each donor gave 8.5 to 10 milliliters of peripheral blood, collected into EDTA-treated Vacutainer tubes. Ficoll-Paque density-gradient centrifugation was used to isolate PBMCs, with at least 7 million per sample. Trizol reagent was used to extract total RNA from PBMCs, with at least 6 micrograms per sample. For every donor, flow cytometry on a PBMC aliquot measured the percentage of naive CD45RAhigh/CD27high T cells. Libraries came from 5' RACE. Reads for this sample came from an Illumina HiSeq 2500. A second 7 to 11 cycle PCR used a sample-barcoded 5' primer and a J-beta primer mix. A template-switch 5' adaptor carrying 12 random nucleotides introduced a unique molecular identifier onto each TCR beta cDNA molecule. Each sample yielded at least 2.5 million CDR3-containing paired-end reads. All of the RNA was converted into first-strand cDNA using the Mint cDNA synthesis kit, with a TRBC-specific oligonucleotide serving as the primer. After uracil-DNA glycosylase treatment, a first 18-cycle PCR used universal primers M1SS and BC2_uni_R on all cDNA. The paper's processing steps were these. Normalization of each sample was performed by random selection of 1 million high-quality reads, each carrying a distinct molecular identifier. Reads with shared molecular identifiers were discarded instead of being binned into consensus sequences. MiTCR, with a Q25 quality threshold and the strictest error-elimination algorithm, was used for CDR3 identification, clonotype clustering and error correction. A nonparametric unseen species model with Euler transformation was used to estimate lower-bound total TCR beta diversity. Starting from the raw public reads, TCRdb applied fastp trimming at Q25, assembled clones with MiXCR and retained in-frame beta chains. CDR3 protein duplicates are merged, each entry listing the most common genes and DNA. Clone size and V and J calls follow TCRdb, not the original study. The sample has about 1.6 million distinct CDR3 sequences on record, 30% to 35% of them singletons. Roughly 10% of the sample goes to the ten largest clones.

This clonotype was obtained from a woman aged 30 to 39 in good health. Material for sequencing was blood. The chain employs TRBV4-1 and TRBJ2-3; the D gene cannot be named for sure. The DNA reads TGCGCCAGCAGCCGCCAGCATACAGATACGCAGTATTTT. Its product reads: CASSRQHTDTQYF.